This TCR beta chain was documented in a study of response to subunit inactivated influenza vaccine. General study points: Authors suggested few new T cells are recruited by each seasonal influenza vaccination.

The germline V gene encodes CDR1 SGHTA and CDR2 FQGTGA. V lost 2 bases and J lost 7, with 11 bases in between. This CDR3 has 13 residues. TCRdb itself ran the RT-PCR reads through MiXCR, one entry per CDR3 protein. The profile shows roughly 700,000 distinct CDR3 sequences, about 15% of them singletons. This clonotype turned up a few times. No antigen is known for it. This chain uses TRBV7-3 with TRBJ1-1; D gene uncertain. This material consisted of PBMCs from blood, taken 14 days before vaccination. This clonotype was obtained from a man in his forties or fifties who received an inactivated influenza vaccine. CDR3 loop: CASSLDREGEAFF. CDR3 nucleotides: TGTGCCAGCAGCTTAGACCGGGAAGGTGAAGCTTTCTTT.